The rows below give T cell receptor beta chains drawn from one sample of a study of shared clonotypes between healthy human individuals. Clones were read by immunoSEQ multiplex PCR, and TCRdb kept only the in-frame ones, dropping some. The repertoire consists of around 2.1 million clones, with more than 90% occurring once and the leading ten covering around 0.13%. The specimen was naive CD4+ T cells sorted from blood. The receptor source for this set is a man aged 18 to 30 in good health. CDR3s include the opening cysteine and the closing phenylalanine or tryptophan. The D gene is left open where the match is weak. Size tells how often a clone was seen (once, few, many) or the class of an expanded clone, and some rows leave it out.

d_call j_call v_call clone_size cdr3_nt cdr3_aa
TRBD2 TRBJ2-1 TRBV11-3 - TGTGCCAGCAGCGGACGCGGGGGTCACAATGAGCAGTTCTTC CASSGRGGHNEQFF
TRBD2 TRBJ2-5 TRBV5-1 - TGCGCCAGCAGCCCTGGGACTAGCGAGACCCAGTACTTC CASSPGTSETQYF
TRBD1 TRBJ2-5 TRBV2 - TGTGCCAGCAGTGAGGATGGGACAGGGGAGACCCAGTACTTC CASSEDGTGETQYF
- TRBJ2-1 TRBV29-1 - TGCAGCGTTCAGTTAGGCAATGAGCAGTTCTTC CSVQLGNEQFF
TRBD1 TRBJ2-3 TRBV5-5 - TGTGCCAGCCACTGGACAGGGGCAACGACAGATACGCAGTATTTT CASHWTGATTDTQYF
- TRBJ2-7 TRBV9 - TGTGCCAGCAGCGCAGGTGGTCAGGGCCCCTACGAGCAGTACTTC CASSAGGQGPYEQYF
- TRBJ1-2 TRBV5-6 - TGTGCCAGCAGCCCCGGGGCCCGAGCTAACTATGGCTACACCTTC CASSPGARANYGYTF
- TRBJ2-7 TRBV4-3 - TGCGCCAGCAGCCAAGAGCAGGGGCGAACCTACGAGCAGTACTTC CASSQEQGRTYEQYF
TRBD1 TRBJ1-3 TRBV5-1 - TGCGCCAGCAGCTTGGGCCTCGGGACAGCGATCAGTGGAAACACCATATATTTT CASSLGLGTAISGNTIYF
- TRBJ1-3 TRBV27 - TGTGCCAGCAAGGCAGGGCCAATCTCTGGAAACACCATATATTTT CASKAGPISGNTIYF
TRBD2 TRBJ2-7 TRBV28 - TGTGCCAGCAGTGAGACTAGCGGGGGTATCCACGAGCAGTACTTC CASSETSGGIHEQYF
TRBD2 TRBJ2-5 TRBV5-4 - TGTGCCAGCAGCCGAACGACTAGCGGGGCGGAGACCCAGTACTTC CASSRTTSGAETQYF
TRBD1 TRBJ2-2 TRBV5-4 - TGTGCCAGCAGCTTGGGGGACAGGTCGAACACCGGGGAGCTGTTTTTT CASSLGDRSNTGELFF
TRBD1 TRBJ2-1 TRBV6-5 - TGTGCCAGCAGTGAGAGGACAGGGAGCAATGAGCAGTTCTTC CASSERTGSNEQFF
TRBD2 TRBJ2-3 TRBV5-1 - TGCGCCAGCAGCCTTACGGGAGGAGGGTCAGATACGCAGTATTTT CASSLTGGGSDTQYF
- TRBJ1-3 TRBV7-9 - TGTGCCAGCAGCTGGGACCAGGTTAACTCTGGAAACACCATATATTTT CASSWDQVNSGNTIYF
TRBD1 TRBJ1-1 TRBV7-9 - TGTGCCAGCAGCTCCCGACAGGGCCAGGGAGCTTTCTTT CASSSRQGQGAFF
TRBD2 TRBJ2-1 TRBV5-6 - TGTGCCAGCAGCTTATTGGGACTAGCGGGAGTCGAGCAGTTCTTC CASSLLGLAGVEQFF
TRBD1 TRBJ2-1 TRBV25-1 once TGTGCCAGCAGTCCCCCCCCCGGGAAACCCAGGGGGTACAATGAGCAGTTCTTC CASSPPPGKPRGYNEQFF
- TRBJ1-3 TRBV7-8 - TGTGCCAGCAGCCTGTTAAGTGCGAGCTCTGGAAACACCATATATTTT CASSLLSASSGNTIYF
TRBD1 TRBJ1-5 TRBV7-9 - TGTGCCAGCAGCCCACAGGGGGTCGGGAATCAGCCCCAGCATTTT CASSPQGVGNQPQHF
- TRBJ2-5 TRBV5-4 once TGTGCCAGCAGCGATGAGGGACTCGGAAGGGAGACCCAGTACTTC CASSDEGLGRETQYF
- TRBJ2-1 TRBV5-1 - TGCGCCAGCAGCTTGGGGGTTATCGGGAGAGGGCCCTACAATGAGCAGTTCTTC CASSLGVIGRGPYNEQFF
- TRBJ2-7 TRBV19 - TGTGCCAGTAGTATAAGTAGAGGGAGCTCCTACGAGCAGTACTTC CASSISRGSSYEQYF
TRBD2 TRBJ2-5 TRBV7-6 - TGTGCCAGCAGCTTAGAGCGCGGGACTAGCGGGGGGGCGAGGGGAGAGACCCAGTACTTC CASSLERGTSGGARGETQYF
- TRBJ1-3 TRBV2 - TGTGCCAGCAGTGAGTCTCCCAAACGGTATCCTGGAAACACCATATATTTT CASSESPKRYPGNTIYF
- TRBJ1-3 TRBV10-3 - TGTGCCATCAGTGGAGGGCCCACCTCTGGAAACACCATATATTTT CAISGGPTSGNTIYF